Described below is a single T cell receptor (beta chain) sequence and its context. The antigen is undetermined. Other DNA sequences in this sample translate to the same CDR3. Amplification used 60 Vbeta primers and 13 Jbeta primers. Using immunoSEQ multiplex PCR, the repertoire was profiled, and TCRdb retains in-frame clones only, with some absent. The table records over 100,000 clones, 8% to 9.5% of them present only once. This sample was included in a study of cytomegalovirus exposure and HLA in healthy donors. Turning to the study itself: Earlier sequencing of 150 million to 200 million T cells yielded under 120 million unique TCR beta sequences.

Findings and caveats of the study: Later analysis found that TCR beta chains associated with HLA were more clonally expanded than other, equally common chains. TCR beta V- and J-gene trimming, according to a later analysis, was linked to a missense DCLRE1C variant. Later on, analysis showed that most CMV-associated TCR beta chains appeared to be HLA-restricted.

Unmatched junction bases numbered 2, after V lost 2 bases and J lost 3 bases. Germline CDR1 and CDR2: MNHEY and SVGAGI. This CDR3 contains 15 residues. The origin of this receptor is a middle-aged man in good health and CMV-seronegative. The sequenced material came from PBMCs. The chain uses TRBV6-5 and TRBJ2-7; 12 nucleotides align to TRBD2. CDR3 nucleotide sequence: TGTGCCAGCAGTTACCCTAGCGGGGGGGGCTACGAGCAGTACTTC. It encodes CASSYPSGGGYEQYF.